This T cell receptor (beta chain) was found in a study of T cells in Graves' hyperthyroidism and ophthalmopathy. The germline V gene has CDR1 SGHTA and CDR2 FQGNSA. This CDR3 has 15 residues. V dropped 5 bases and J dropped 2 bases, with 16 bases sitting between them. About this clonotype: Its target is unknown.

Findings and caveats of the study: The model anticipated ophthalmopathy a median about six months pre-onset. Using 13 V-J features, a model discriminated ophthalmopathy from stable hyperthyroidism.

The TCR beta CDR3 regions underwent amplification using RNA transcripts as the source. The study used the HTBI primer set for a first-round RT-PCR of the TCR CDR3. In TCRdb, the multiplex PCR reads were re-called with MiXCR into one record per CDR3 protein. The sample lists a few hundred thousand distinct CDR3 sequences; roughly 15% were seen once. Sequencing input: blood. The receptor was isolated from a middle-aged woman with Graves' hyperthyroidism that later progressed to Graves' ophthalmopathy. V and J are TRBV7-2 and TRBJ2-7, with D tentatively TRBD2 (5 bases). The CDR3 nucleotides are TGTGCCAGCAGCCCGGCTCCAGGAGGAACCTACGAGCAGTACTTC. Translated: CASSPAPGGTYEQYF.